The clone carrying this TCR beta chain showed up just a few times. Germline lookup yields CDR1 SQVTM and CDR2 ANQGSEA. This CDR3 spans 13 amino acids. V trimming: 3 bases; J trimming: 4 bases; junction bases outside the gene matches: 2. TCRdb itself ran the 5' RACE reads through MiXCR, one entry per CDR3 protein. Of about 1.7 million distinct CDR3 sequences in the sample, less than 40% are singletons; the top ten hold approximately 0.25%. The data were taken from a study of identical twins. J is TRBJ1-5 and V is TRBV29-1; 8 bases are a match to TRBD1. Sequenced sample: cord blood. This sequence was found in a newborn girl in good health. CDR3 amino acids: CSVEWDRNQPQHF. CDR3 DNA: TGCAGCGTTGAGTGGGACAGGAATCAGCCCCAGCATTTT. The full variable domain, rest sourced from reference TRBV29-1 and TRBJ1-5, is SAVISQKPSRDICQRGTSLTIQCQVDSQVTMMFWYRQQPGQSLTLIATANQGSEATYESGFVIDKFPISRPNLTFSTLTVSNMSPEDSSIYLCSVEWDRNQPQHFGDGTRLSIL.